This T cell receptor (beta chain) was identified during a study of early stage breast cancer tumors. Study as a whole: Of approximately 16 invasive breast tumors, fewer than 13 were hormone receptor-positive, HER2-negative.

Study findings and constraints: Compared with adjacent normal breast, tumors showed approximately 2.5-fold denser, more clonal T cells.

Generated by immunoSEQ multiplex PCR, the TCRdb table keeps only in-frame clones and is missing some. The table includes about 17,000 clones, around four fifths detected once. Of note for this clone: What it recognizes is unknown.

This sequence originates from a person aged 70 to 85 with breast cancer. Sequences were obtained from blood.

The CDR3 reads CASTVGQFYNSPLHF. The CDR3 DNA sequence: TGTGCCAGCACCGTGGGACAGTTCTATAATTCACCCCTCCACTTT. The rearrangement joins TRBV27 to TRBJ1-6; 7 bases line up with TRBD1. The CDR3 loop spans 15 amino acids. Germline CDR1 is MNHEY and CDR2 is SMNVEV (reference sequence). The junction had 6 bases not matched to a gene; V was cut back by 7 bases and J by 3 bases.